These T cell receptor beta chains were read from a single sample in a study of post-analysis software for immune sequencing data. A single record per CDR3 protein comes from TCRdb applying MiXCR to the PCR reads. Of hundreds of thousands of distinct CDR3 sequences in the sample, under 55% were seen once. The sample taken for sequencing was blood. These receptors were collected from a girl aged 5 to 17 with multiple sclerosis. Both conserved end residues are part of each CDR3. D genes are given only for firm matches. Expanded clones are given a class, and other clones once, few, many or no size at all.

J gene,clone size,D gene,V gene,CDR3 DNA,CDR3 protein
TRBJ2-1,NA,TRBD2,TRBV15,TGTGCCACCAGCCGCAGACTAGCGGGAAGCTGCAATGAGCAGTTCTTC,CATSRRLAGSCNEQFF
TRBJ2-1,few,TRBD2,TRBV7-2,TGTGCCAGCAGCCCGAGGACTAGCGGGAGTTATGAGCAGTTCTTC,CASSPRTSGSYEQFF
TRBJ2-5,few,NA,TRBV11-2,TGTGCCAGCAGCTTAGTCGCAGGGGGGACAGAGACCCAGTACTTC,CASSLVAGGTETQYF
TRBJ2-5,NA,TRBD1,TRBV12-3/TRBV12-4,TGTGCCAGCAGTTTACGGGACAGGGCACAAGAGACCCAGTACTTC,CASSLRDRAQETQYF
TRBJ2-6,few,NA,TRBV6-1,TGTGCCGGGAAACGTAGTTCGGGGGCCAACGTCCTGACTTTC,CAGKRSSGANVLTF
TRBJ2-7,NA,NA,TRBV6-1,TGTGCCAGCAGTGAACGGGGACGGAACTACGAGCAGTACTTC,CASSERGRNYEQYF
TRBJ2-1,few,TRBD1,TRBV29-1,TGCAGCGTCCCGACAGGGAATGAGCAGTTCTTC,CSVPTGNEQFF
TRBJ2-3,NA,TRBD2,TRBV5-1,TGCGCCAGCAGCATGCAGACTAGCGGGGCCAACACAGATACGCAGTATTTT,CASSMQTSGANTDTQYF
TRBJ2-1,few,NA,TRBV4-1,TGCGCCAGCAGCCACCCGGGACGAGCAGACAATGAGCAGTTCTTC,CASSHPGRADNEQFF
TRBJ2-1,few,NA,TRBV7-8,TGTGCCAGCAGCTTTCACCGGGAGAGCTCCTACAATGAGCAGTTCTTC,CASSFHRESSYNEQFF
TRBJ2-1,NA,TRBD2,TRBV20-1,TGCAGTGCTAGAGATGGGGCGGGAGGGTCACAGTTCTTC,CSARDGAGGSQFF
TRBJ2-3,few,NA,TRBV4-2,TGTGCCAGCAGCCAAGATCGGGCCCCCACAGATACGCAGTATTTT,CASSQDRAPTDTQYF
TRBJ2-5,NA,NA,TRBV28,TGTGCCAGCAGTTTAAGGGGGGGCGAAGAGACCCAGTACTTC,CASSLRGGEETQYF
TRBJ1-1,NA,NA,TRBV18,TGTGCCAGCTCACCACGCGGAGATGTGAACACTGAAGCTTTCTTT,CASSPRGDVNTEAFF
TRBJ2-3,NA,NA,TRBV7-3,TGTGCCAGCAGCTTAACACCGACCGGGGTTGGCACAGATACGCAGTATTTT,CASSLTPTGVGTDTQYF
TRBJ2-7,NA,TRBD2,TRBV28,TGTGCCAGCAATCTCCTAGCGGAGGACCAGTACTTC,CASNLLAEDQYF
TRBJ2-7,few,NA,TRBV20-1,TGCAGTGTCCCGACTCCCCTCTACGAGCAGTACTTC,CSVPTPLYEQYF
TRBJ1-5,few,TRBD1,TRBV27,TGTGCCAGCAGGACAGGGGCTCAGCCCCAGCATTTT,CASRTGAQPQHF
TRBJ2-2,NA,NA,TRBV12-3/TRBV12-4,TGTGCCAGCAGTCCTGGGTCCGGGGAGCTGTTTTTT,CASSPGSGELFF
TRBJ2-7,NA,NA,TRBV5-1,TGCGCCAGCAGCGCCGGCCCTGGGCTCAACTCCTACGAGCAGTACTTC,CASSAGPGLNSYEQYF
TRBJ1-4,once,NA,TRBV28,TGTGCCAGCGGGGGTCCCAATGAAAAACTGTTTTTT,CASGGPNEKLFF
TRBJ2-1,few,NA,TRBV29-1,TGCAGCGTAGCCGTGAACTACAATGAGCAGTTCTTC,CSVAVNYNEQFF
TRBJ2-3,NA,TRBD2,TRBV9,TGTGCCAGCAGCGTAGAAAGCGGGACCAGCACAGATACGCAGTATTTT,CASSVESGTSTDTQYF
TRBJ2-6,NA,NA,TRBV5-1,TGCGCCAGCATGGGGCAGGGCTCTGGGGCCAACGTCCTGACTTTC,CASMGQGSGANVLTF
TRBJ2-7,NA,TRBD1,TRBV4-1,TGCGCCAGCAGCCAAACCGGGACAGGGGGGATCTCCTACGAGCAGTACTTC,CASSQTGTGGISYEQYF
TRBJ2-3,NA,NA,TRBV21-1,TGTGCCAGCAGCAAAGCTCGTCCGGGCGCGGGAGGCCTCTCAGATACGCAGTATTTT,CASSKARPGAGGLSDTQYF
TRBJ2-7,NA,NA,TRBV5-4,TGTGCCAGCAGCTTACAGGGCGCATACGGGCAGTACTTC,CASSLQGAYGQYF
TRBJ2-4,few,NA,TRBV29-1,TGCAGCGTTGAAGCAGGAGCCAAAAACATTCAGTACTTC,CSVEAGAKNIQYF
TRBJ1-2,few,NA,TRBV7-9,TGTGCCAGCAGCCCAACACCTATCTATGGCTACACCTTC,CASSPTPIYGYTF
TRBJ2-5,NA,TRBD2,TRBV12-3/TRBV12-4,TGTGCCAGCAGTACTAGCGGGACGGAAGAGACCCAGTACTTC,CASSTSGTEETQYF
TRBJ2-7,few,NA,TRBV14,TGTGCCAGCAGCCAACCGGGTACCTACGAGCAGTACTTC,CASSQPGTYEQYF
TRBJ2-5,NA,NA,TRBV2,TGTGCCAGCAGATTCGGGCAGGGATATCGGGAGACCCAGTACTTC,CASRFGQGYRETQYF
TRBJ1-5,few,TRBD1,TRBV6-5,TGTGCCAGCAGTTACGCCGGGACAGGGGTCCAGCCCCAGCATTTT,CASSYAGTGVQPQHF
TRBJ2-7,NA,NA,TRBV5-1,TGCGCCAGCAGCTTATCCGTGCAGGAGATCTCCTACGAGCAGTACTTC,CASSLSVQEISYEQYF
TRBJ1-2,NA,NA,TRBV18,TGTGCCAGCTCACCACCGACCAGCTACTATGGCTACACCTTC,CASSPPTSYYGYTF
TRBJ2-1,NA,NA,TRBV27,TGTGCCAGCAGTTTTGCGCCGCAAAATGAGCAGTTCTTC,CASSFAPQNEQFF
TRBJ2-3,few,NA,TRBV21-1,TGTGCCAGCAGCCCGCCGCGGGATGCGCACTACACAGATACGCAGTATTTT,CASSPPRDAHYTDTQYF